This TCR beta chain is from a study of lymphopenia after photon versus proton radiotherapy. This CDR3 region has 17 residues. V gave up 4 bases and J gave up 2 bases; unmatched junction bases: 7. CDR1 is MGHRA, CDR2 YSYEKL, per germline. Using immunoSEQ multiplex PCR, the repertoire was profiled, and TCRdb retains in-frame clones only, with some absent. This sample has roughly 36,000 clones, with approximately 87% found just once. Sequencing was performed on peripheral blood, taken from a patient treated with photon-based radiotherapy. The clonotype originates from a woman aged 50 to 65 with pancreatic cancer. J is TRBJ2-7 and V is TRBV4-1; TRBD2 agrees at 14 bases. CDR3 sequence (DNA): TGCGCCAGCAGCCCGCGACTAGCGGGAGGGCCCCCCTACGAGCAGTACTTC. Protein: CASSPRLAGGPPYEQYF.